One sample yielded the 16 T cell receptor beta chains listed below, sequenced in a study of T cells in Graves' hyperthyroidism and ophthalmopathy. Amplified regions were TCR beta CDR3 sequences from RNA transcripts. Using the HTBI primer set, a first-round RT-PCR was run on the TCR CDR3. TCRdb reprocessed the multiplex PCR reads via MiXCR and lists one record per CDR3 protein. Of 300,000 to 450,000 distinct CDR3 sequences listed, over 11% are singletons. Sequenced sample: blood. The receptors stem from a woman aged 55-75 years with Graves' hyperthyroidism.

In this sample, this clonotype turned up many times. The chain's CDR3 is CASSADRWWQYF. The CDR3 region has the DNA TGTGCCAGCAGTGCGGACAGGTGGTGGCAGTACTTC. This chain joins TRBV2 and TRBJ2-7; TRBD1 agrees at 7 bases. V gave up 4 bases and J gave up 9 bases; unmatched junction bases: 6. From germline, CDR1 is SNHLY and CDR2 FYNNEI. The CDR3 has 12 residues.

This clonotype came up many times. The chain has TRBV11-3 and TRBJ2-1; TRBD2 aligns across 16 bases. The CDR3 has 16 residues. From germline, CDR1 is SGHNT and CDR2 YENEEA. The J segment lost 11 bases and the V segment lost 5 bases, leaving 9 bases of the junction unmatched. CDR3 region: CASSTGLAGGGLKQFF. The CDR3 bases are TGTGCCAGCAGCACGGGACTAGCGGGGGGGGGATTGAAGCAGTTCTTC. Looking up the rest from reference TRBV11-3 and TRBJ2-1 gives the full variable domain: EAGVVQSPRYKIIEKKQPVAFWCNPISGHNTLYWYLQNLGQGPELLIRYENEEAVDDSQLPKDRFSAERLKGVDSTLKIQPAELGDSAVYLCASSTGLAGGGLKQFFGPGTRLTVL.

The sample holds many counts of this clonotype. V usage is TRBV20-1 and J usage is TRBJ1-2; 11 nucleotides match TRBD1. Germline loops: CDR1 DFQATT, CDR2 SNEGSKA (reference sequence). This CDR3 region has 15 residues. With V trimmed by 2 bases and J by 3 bases, 5 bases remained unmatched. The chain's CDR3 is CSARTRDRGYYGYTF. CDR3 in DNA: TGCAGTGCTAGAACTCGGGACAGGGGGTACTATGGCTACACCTTC.

In its sample, this clonotype was seen many times. This sequence joins TRBV5-1 and TRBJ2-3, with D perhaps given as TRBD1 or TRBD2 (5 bases each). V was clipped by 5 bases and J by 0 bases, with 10 bases between them. This CDR3 is 14 amino acids long. Germline CDR1 is SGHRS and CDR2 is YFSETQ. The CDR3 bases are TGCGCCAGCAGTGACGGGGCTAGCACAGATACGCAGTATTTT. Translating gives CASSDGASTDTQYF.

At least ten counts were recorded for this clonotype. The chain combines TRBV5-1 with TRBJ2-4; TRBD2 aligns across 11 bases. J lost 5 bases, V lost 0 bases, and 1 base had no gene match. The CDR3 extends over 15 amino acids. CDR1 and CDR2 from the germline V gene are SGHRS and YFSETQ. The CDR3 region is CASSLEGLAENIQYF. The CDR3 DNA sequence: TGCGCCAGCAGCTTGGAGGGACTAGCGGAAAACATTCAGTACTTC.

This clonotype was picked up many times. The chain couples TRBV29-1 to TRBJ2-7; 9 nucleotides agree with TRBD1. Germline CDR1 and CDR2: SQVTM and ANQGSEA. The length of the CDR3 is 16 residues. The V and J ends lost 6 bases and 6 bases, in that order; junction bases with no gene match: 18. In nucleotides, the CDR3 is TGCAGCGTCGCGATCTCCTATGGGACAGGGTTCTTCGAGCAGTACTTC. Protein product: CSVAISYGTGFFEQYF.

V is TRBV3-1 and J is TRBJ2-2, with D perhaps assigned TRBD1 or TRBD2 (5 bases each). V dropped 4 bases and J dropped 6 bases, with 21 bases sitting between them. The CDR3 is made up of 17 amino acids. Germline CDR1 and CDR2: LGHDT and YNNKEL (reference sequence). The CDR3 is CASSPSPDWGIAGELFF. The CDR3 nucleotides read TGTGCCAGCAGCCCATCCCCGGACTGGGGCATCGCCGGGGAGCTGTTTTTT.

The rearrangement links TRBV3-1 to TRBJ2-7; D may correspond to TRBD1 or TRBD2 (7 bases each). Germline CDR1 LGHDT, CDR2 YNNKEL (reference sequence). The CDR3 sequence is 13 residues long. V was pared by 4 bases and J by 6 bases, with 13 bases between. The CDR3 DNA is TGTGCCAGCAGCCGAGCAGGGGGGGGCGAGCAGTACTTC. It yields the protein CASSRAGGGEQYF.

This clonotype has a handful of counts. The gene calls are TRBV20-1 and TRBJ1-5; the match to TRBD1 covers 9 bases. This CDR3 is 16 amino acids long. Germline V CDR1 and CDR2: DFQATT, SNEGSKA (reference sequence). V shed 4 bases and J 3 bases; nucleotides not matched to a gene: 10. CDR3 protein: CSATPGQGITNQPQHF. CDR3 nucleotide sequence: TGCAGTGCTACCCCGGGACAGGGAATTACCAATCAGCCCCAGCATTTT.

This clonotype was seen many times. The gene calls are TRBV30 and TRBJ2-2; D remains unclear. CDR1 is GTSNPN, CDR2 SVGIG, per germline (reference sequence). V lost 4 bases to trimming and J lost 0 bases, with 9 bases between them. CDR3 length equals 14 residues. The CDR3 sequence is CAWKELTNTGELFF. DNA for the CDR3: TGTGCCTGGAAAGAACTCACGAACACCGGGGAGCTGTTTTTT.

V gene TRBV5-4 combines with J gene TRBJ1-1; TRBD1 matches 9 bases. Germline loops: CDR1 SGHNT, CDR2 YYREEE (reference sequence). This CDR3 has 15 amino acids. V shed 4 bases, J shed 1 base, and the junction held 5 bases outside the gene matches. CDR3 in DNA: TGTGCCAGCAGCCAGGGACAGGGAAGGAACACTGAAGCTTTCTTT. Translated: CASSQGQGRNTEAFF.

The rearrangement links TRBV25-1 to TRBJ1-1, with D maybe TRBD1 (6 bases). With 4 bases removed from V and 2 bases from J, the gap between germline ends came to 14 bases. The CDR3 extends over 15 amino acids. Looked up from germline, CDR1 is MGHDK and CDR2 is SYGVNS. CDR3 in amino acids: CASSVSGTTNTEAFF. CDR3 DNA sequence: TGTGCCAGCAGTGTCTCCGGGACAACAAACACTGAAGCTTTCTTT.

This clonotype was seen at least ten times. V usage is TRBV20-1 and J usage is TRBJ2-1; D uncertain. The CDR3 contains 16 residues. Germline CDR1 reads DFQATT; CDR2 reads SNEGSKA (reference sequence). Trimming removed 3 bases at V and 3 bases at J, with 18 bases between. The CDR3 DNA is TGCAGTGCTAGGGCCTCAGGCTCTAATAGCTACAATGAGCAGTTCTTC. This encodes CSARASGSNSYNEQFF.

In its sample, this clonotype was seen a few times. This chain uses TRBV6-1 with TRBJ2-1; 12 bases are shared with TRBD2. The V segment lost 6 bases and the J segment 2 bases; nucleotides outside the gene matches: 5. Germline lookup yields CDR1 MNHNS and CDR2 SASEGT. CDR3 size: 16 residues. The CDR3 loop reads CASRRGTSGPYNEQFF. Written as DNA, the CDR3 is TGTGCCAGCAGACGTGGGACTAGCGGGCCCTACAATGAGCAGTTCTTC.

This clonotype has only a few counts. The chain recombines TRBV20-1 with TRBJ2-7, with TRBD1 matching over 11 bases. Germline-derived CDR1 and CDR2 are DFQATT and SNEGSKA (reference sequence). The CDR3 is 14 amino acids. The V segment lost 4 bases and the J segment 3 bases; nucleotides outside the gene matches: 5. DNA of the CDR3: TGCAGTGCTAAGGGCGGGACAGGGGGCTACGAGCAGTACTTC. Its translation: CSAKGGTGGYEQYF.

This clonotype occurred a few times. V is TRBV20-1 and J is TRBJ2-5, with 9 bases identical to TRBD1. Per the germline V gene, CDR1 is DFQATT and CDR2 is SNEGSKA (reference sequence). V shed 0 bases, J shed 5 bases, and the junction held 4 bases outside the gene matches. This CDR3 region has 14 residues. CDR3 coding DNA: TGCAGTGCTAGAGAGGGGACAGGGTGGGAGACCCAGTACTTC. It is translated as CSAREGTGWETQYF.